This T cell receptor beta chain was documented in a study of cytomegalovirus exposure and HLA in healthy donors. Whole-study context: A previous analysis identified around 120 million unique TCR beta sequences derived from roughly 190 million T cells.

PCR employed 60 Vbeta and 13 Jbeta primers. Only in-frame clones appear in the TCRdb table, and some are missing; sequencing was by immunoSEQ multiplex PCR. Of approximately 140,000 clones listed, around 60% are singletons. The CDR3 contains 14 residues. V was pared by 7 bases and J by 4 bases, with 7 bases of the junction left unmatched. CDR1 is MNHNS, CDR2 SASEGT, per germline. Sample: PBMCs. V and J are TRBV6-1 and TRBJ1-3; TRBD1 aligns across 7 bases. This clonotype was obtained from a woman aged 60-75 years in good health and CMV-seropositive. CDR3: CASKTGVRGNTIYF. The CDR3, as DNA: TGTGCCAGCAAAACAGGGGTTAGAGGAAACACCATATATTTT.